These 10 T cell receptor beta chains share one sample of origin, sequenced in a study of blood T cell repertoires in COVID-19. Some clones are missing from TCRdb's copy, which holds only in-frame ones; the method was immunoSEQ multiplex PCR. Of roughly 160,000 clones listed, around 74% are singletons. Material for sequencing was peripheral blood. These receptor sequences come from an older woman with COVID-19, enrolled during active disease.

In its sample, this clone was seen many times. J is TRBJ2-5 and V is TRBV20-1; D unresolved. CDR1 is DFQATT, CDR2 SNEGSKA, per germline (reference sequence). V was shortened by 6 bases and J by 5 bases, with 7 bases between the two germline ends. The CDR3 extends over 10 amino acids. The CDR3 coding sequence is TGCAGTGCCCCTAGGGAGACCCAGTACTTC. This gives the protein CSAPRETQYF.

The CDR3 protein is CASSPGTGVTDTQYF. CDR3 sequence (DNA): TGCGCCAGCAGCCCCGGGACAGGGGTCACAGATACGCAGTATTTT. The genes are TRBV5-1 and TRBJ2-3; TRBD1 matches 10 bases. After removal of 4 bases from V and 2 bases from J, the junction contained 4 bases not matched to a gene. CDR3 length equals 15 residues. In germline, CDR1 is SGHRS, CDR2 YFSETQ.

The chain couples TRBV2 to TRBJ2-3; 8 bases are a match to TRBD2. This CDR3 has 16 residues. Trimming at V came to 6 bases and at J to 1 base, leaving 9 bases not matched to a gene. In germline, CDR1 is SNHLY, CDR2 FYNNEI. The CDR3 reads CASSKDSGAGTDTQYF. In DNA, the CDR3 is TGTGCCAGCAGCAAGGATAGCGGGGCGGGCACAGATACGCAGTATTTT.

The chain couples TRBV10-3 to TRBJ2-3; 12 bases agree with TRBD2. V gave up 9 bases and J gave up 5 bases; unmatched junction bases: 6. Germline lookup yields CDR1 ENHRY and CDR2 SYGVKD. The CDR3 is 14 amino acids. The CDR3, as DNA: TGTGCCATGGCTAGCGGGGGGGTAAGAGATACGCAGTATTTT. Amino acid sequence: CAMASGGVRDTQYF.

The gene calls are TRBV28 and TRBJ2-3, with D hard to call. This CDR3 spans 13 amino acids. The germline V gene has CDR1 MDHEN and CDR2 SYDVKM. With 2 bases removed from V and 4 bases from J, the gap between germline ends came to 7 bases. CDR3 in amino acids: CASSLQSPDTQYF. The CDR3 bases are TGTGCCAGCAGTTTACAGTCGCCAGATACGCAGTATTTT.

The table lists this clone with a few counts. The rearrangement links TRBV30 to TRBJ1-1; maybe TRBD1 (6 bases). Trimming removed 0 bases at V and 7 bases at J, with 12 bases between. This CDR3 comprises 13 residues. The germline V gene has CDR1 GTSNPN and CDR2 SVGIG (reference sequence). DNA for the CDR3: TGTGCCTGGAGTGTACTTCAGACAGGTGAAGCTTTCTTT. This codes for CAWSVLQTGEAFF.

This rearrangement joins TRBV28 to TRBJ2-7; 8 nucleotides match TRBD2. The junction had 12 bases not matched to a gene; V was cut back by 5 bases and J by 0 bases. CDR3 length: 17 residues. Germline CDR1 reads MDHEN; CDR2 reads SYDVKM. CDR3 sequence: CASSPPRGGGNSYEQYV. The CDR3 nucleotides read TGTGCCAGCAGTCCCCCCCGGGGGGGCGGGAACTCCTACGAGCAGTACGTC.

The rearrangement uses TRBV5-6 and TRBJ1-3; 7 positions match TRBD1. Germline assignment: CDR1 SGHDT and CDR2 YYEEEE. The CDR3 length is 17 residues. Trimming took 2 bases from V and 4 from J; bases not matched to a gene: 12. CDR3 nucleotide sequence: TGTGCCAGCAGCTTAACAGGGGACCCCAAAGTCGGAAACACCATATATTTT. This codes for CASSLTGDPKVGNTIYF.

The V call is TRBV9, the J call TRBJ2-1; 9 bases agree with TRBD2. The CDR3 runs 16 residues. Germline values: CDR1 SGDLS, CDR2 YYNGEE. With 4 bases clipped from V and 3 bases from J, the junction kept 8 bases outside the gene matches. For the CDR3, the DNA is TGTGCCAGCAGCCCGACCCTAGCGGGGTTCTACAATGAGCAGTTCTTC. This encodes CASSPTLAGFYNEQFF. The variable domain in full, completed from reference TRBV9 and TRBJ2-1, reads DSGVTQTPKHLITATGQRVTLRCSPRSGDLSVYWYQQSLDQGLQFLIQYYNGEERAKGNILERFSAQQFPDLHSELNLSSLELGDSALYFCASSPTLAGFYNEQFFGPGTRLTVL.

V gene TRBV11-3 combines with J gene TRBJ2-3; the D gene is possibly TRBD2 (9 bases). This CDR3 region has 17 residues. Germline values: CDR1 SGHNT, CDR2 YENEEA. Deletions cut 4 bases from V and 3 bases from J, with 20 bases between. The CDR3 coding sequence is TGTGCCAGCAGCTCGCGGGAGGGACAGGTCGGTACAGATACGCAGTATTTT. Translating it yields CASSSREGQVGTDTQYF.